These 27 T cell receptor beta chains came from one sample sequenced in a study of blood T cell repertoires in COVID-19. Using immunoSEQ multiplex PCR, the repertoire was profiled, and TCRdb retains in-frame clones only, with some absent. This table has some 240,000 clones, approximately 85% appearing once. Sequenced input: peripheral blood. The receptor source for this set is a woman in her 70s with COVID-19, enrolled during active disease.

The CDR3, as DNA: TGCGCCAGCAGCTCACCGGGACAGGGTTTGTACGAGCAGTACTTC. This gives the protein CASSSPGQGLYEQYF. The rearrangement uses TRBV5-1 and TRBJ2-7; TRBD1 matches 9 bases. The germline V gene has CDR1 SGHRS and CDR2 YFSETQ. The length of the CDR3 is 15 residues. V trimming: 3 bases; J trimming: 4 bases; junction bases outside the gene matches: 8.

The chain employs TRBV19 and TRBJ1-2; TRBD1 matches at 8 bases. Germline values: CDR1 LNHDA, CDR2 SQIVND (reference sequence). This CDR3 has 15 residues. The V gene end was trimmed by 6 bases and the J gene end by 0 bases; junction bases not matched to a gene: 6. The CDR3 is CASRDRALANYGYTF. In DNA form, the CDR3 reads TGTGCCAGTAGGGACAGGGCGTTAGCTAACTATGGCTACACCTTC.

The genes are TRBV2 and TRBJ1-1; D gene uncertain. The CDR3 totals 14 residues. Trimming cost V 7 bases and J 0 bases, with 12 bases left between them. Looked up from germline, CDR1 is SNHLY and CDR2 is FYNNEI. The chain's CDR3 is CASKLLIMNTEAFF. The CDR3 DNA reads as TGTGCCAGCAAGCTATTAATCATGAACACTGAAGCTTTCTTT.

The rearrangement links TRBV24-1 to TRBJ2-1; D gene ambiguous. Between the trimmed V and J ends, which lost 7 bases and 3 bases, there was a span of 3 bases. CDR3 length: 11 amino acids. The germline CDR1 and CDR2 sequences are KGHDR and SFDVKD. CDR3 protein: CATSVYNEQFF. The CDR3 bases are TGTGCCACCAGCGTCTACAATGAGCAGTTCTTC.

J is TRBJ1-6 and V is TRBV3-1 (or the pseudogene TRBV3-2), with D possibly TRBD1 on 5 matching bases. Germline CDR1 LGHDT, CDR2 YNNKEL (reference sequence). This CDR3 spans 13 amino acids. With 1 base removed from V and 8 bases from J, the gap between germline ends came to 6 bases. CDR3 region: CASSQVGDSPLHF. CDR3 nucleotide sequence: TGTGCCAGCAGCCAAGTAGGGGATTCACCCCTCCACTTT.

The chain employs TRBV29-1 and TRBJ2-7, with D maybe TRBD2 (5 bases). The CDR3 runs to 14 residues. The V gene's germline CDR1 is SQVTM and CDR2 ANQGSEA. Deletions cut 2 bases from V and 6 bases from J, with 17 bases between. The CDR3 sequence: CSVETGIAIGEQYF. The CDR3 nucleotides are TGCAGCGTTGAAACCGGGATCGCTATTGGCGAGCAGTACTTC.

This chain links TRBV5-1 with TRBJ2-5; a possible D gene is TRBD2 (6 bases). The CDR3 is 14 residues long. The germline V gene has CDR1 SGHRS and CDR2 YFSETQ. V was trimmed by 0 bases and J by 1 base, leaving 7 bases between them. CDR3 nucleotides: TGCGCCAGCAGCTTGGGCGGGGCCCAAGAGACCCAGTACTTC. Its protein is CASSLGGAQETQYF.

This clone was seen more than once but under ten times. The CDR3 protein is CASSKSGRAVTQYF. CDR3 DNA: TGTGCCAGCAGCAAGAGCGGGCGAGCAGTTACGCAGTATTTT. The chain employs TRBV7-2 and TRBJ2-3; D is perhaps TRBD2 (6 bases). V was shortened by 5 bases and J by 8 bases, with 17 bases between the two germline ends. Germline values: CDR1 SGHTA, CDR2 FQGNSA. The CDR3 extends over 14 amino acids.

The chain employs TRBV30 and TRBJ1-1, with TRBD1 matching 7 bases. Germline assignment: CDR1 GTSNPN and CDR2 SVGIG (reference sequence). This CDR3 is built from 13 residues. In nucleotides, the CDR3 is TGTGTGGGACAGACCTCAAGGGACACTGAAGCTTTCTTT. Translating it yields CVGQTSRDTEAFF.

The chain carries TRBV19 and TRBJ1-4; a possible D gene is TRBD1 (6 bases). V lost 4 bases to trimming and J lost 4 bases, with 10 bases between them. Germline CDR1 is LNHDA and CDR2 is SQIVND (reference sequence). The CDR3 is 14 residues long. Written as DNA, the CDR3 is TGTGCCAGTAGTACCGGACAGTATAATGAAAAACTGTTTTTT. It translates to CASSTGQYNEKLFF.

This chain uses TRBV18 with TRBJ2-2, with D possibly being TRBD1 (5 bases). The CDR3 is 15 amino acids. The germline gives CDR1 KGHSH, CDR2 LQKENI. V lost 2 bases and J lost 3, with 10 bases in between. This chain's CDR3 is CASSPGQGYTGELFF. DNA of the CDR3: TGTGCCAGCTCACCAGGCCAGGGCTACACCGGGGAGCTGTTTTTT.

The V and J genes are TRBV10-3 and TRBJ2-1; tentatively, D is TRBD2 (6 bases). Germline CDR1 is ENHRY and CDR2 is SYGVKD. CDR3 length equals 15 residues. Trimming took 6 bases from V and 6 from J, leaving 18 bases between them. CDR3 protein: CAISSDAGWGNEQFF. The CDR3 coding sequence is TGTGCCATCAGCTCGGATGCGGGGTGGGGCAATGAGCAGTTCTTC.

The chain combines TRBV3-1 (or the pseudogene TRBV3-2) with TRBJ1-2, with a possible D match to TRBD1 (5 bases). The CDR3 length is 12 residues. The germline V and J ends were trimmed by 10 bases and 5 bases, with 14 bases remaining between them. Per the germline V gene, CDR1 is LGHDT and CDR2 is YNNKEL (reference sequence). CDR3 bases: TGTGCCACCGAAGGTGGGGCTTATGGCTACACCTTC. Amino acid sequence: CATEGGAYGYTF.

V usage is TRBV7-2 and J usage is TRBJ1-1, with D possibly being TRBD1 (6 bases). This CDR3 spans 14 amino acids. V was trimmed by 0 bases and J by 6 bases, leaving 11 bases between them. Germline CDR1 reads SGHTA; CDR2 reads FQGNSA. CDR3 sequence (DNA): TGTGCCAGCAGCTTAGCAACAGGGCCAGCTGAAGCTTTCTTT. It is translated as CASSLATGPAEAFF. Full variable domain (outside the CDR3, taken from reference TRBV7-2 and TRBJ1-1): GAGVSQSPSNKVTEKGKDVELRCDPISGHTALYWYRQSLGQGLEFLIYFQGNSAPDKSGLPSDRFSAERTGGSVSTLTIQRTQQEDSAVYLCASSLATGPAEAFFGQGTRLTVV.

J is TRBJ2-3 and V is TRBV20-1; 16 bases fit TRBD2. Per the germline V gene, CDR1 is DFQATT and CDR2 is SNEGSKA (reference sequence). The CDR3 extends over 18 amino acids. V shed 3 bases, J shed 1 base, and the junction held 7 bases outside the gene matches. The CDR3 DNA is TGCAGTGCTAGTCAGGGACTAGCGGGAGGGCAGGGCACAGATACGCAGTATTTT. Its translation is CSASQGLAGGQGTDTQYF.

V and J are TRBV9 and TRBJ1-6; D may be TRBD1 (6 bases). Trimming shortened V by 0 bases and J by 1 base, and 8 bases separated the two germline ends. Germline CDR1 and CDR2: SGDLS and YYNGEE. This CDR3 is built from 16 residues. CDR3 in amino acids: CASSVDRESYNSPLHF. The CDR3 coding sequence is TGTGCCAGCAGCGTAGACAGGGAGTCCTATAATTCACCCCTCCACTTT.

The V call is TRBV11-2, the J call TRBJ1-1; a weak D match, TRBD1 (6 bases). This CDR3 comprises 12 residues. V lost 3 bases and J lost 9, with 11 bases in between. Germline CDR1 and CDR2: SGHAT and FQNNGV. The CDR3 nucleotides are TGTGCCAGCAGCTTTACCGGGACAAAAGCTTTCTTT. It is translated as CASSFTGTKAFF.

This CDR3 is CASSVQARNTEAFF. As DNA, the CDR3 is TGTGCCAGCAGCGTACAGGCCAGGAACACTGAAGCTTTCTTT. The rearrangement joins TRBV9 to TRBJ1-1; the D is unclear. This CDR3 contains 14 residues. Trimming removed 1 base at V and 1 base at J, with 8 bases between. The germline V gene has CDR1 SGDLS and CDR2 YYNGEE.

The chain couples TRBV6-5 to TRBJ1-2; 9 positions match TRBD1. V lost 6 bases, J lost 6 bases, and 8 bases stayed unmatched. CDR1 is MNHEY and CDR2 is SVGAGI in the germline V gene. This CDR3 is 14 amino acids long. CDR3 loop: CASRRGQGRDGYTF. The DNA of the CDR3 is TGTGCCAGCAGGCGAGGACAGGGGAGAGATGGCTACACCTTC.

V gene TRBV5-4 combines with J gene TRBJ2-3; weak D call: TRBD2 (5 bases). Germline V gene lookup returns CDR1 SGHNT and CDR2 YYREEE (reference sequence). V lost 5 bases to trimming and J lost 6 bases, with 10 bases between them. The CDR3 length is 12 residues. The CDR3 bases are TGTGCCAGCAGTTCACTAGAGGATACGCAGTATTTT. Protein product: CASSSLEDTQYF.

Note on this clone: Other DNA sequences in this sample translate to the same CDR3. The gene calls are TRBV2 and TRBJ2-7; 8 nucleotides agree with TRBD1. The trim removed 6 bases at V and 1 base at J, leaving 2 bases unmatched. The germline V gene has CDR1 SNHLY and CDR2 FYNNEI. The CDR3 totals 13 residues. The CDR3 is CASSDRGSYEQYF. CDR3 DNA sequence: TGTGCCAGCAGCGACAGGGGTTCCTACGAGCAGTACTTC. The variable domain in full, completed from reference TRBV2 and TRBJ2-7, reads EPEVTQTPSHQVTQMGQEVILRCVPISNHLYFYWYRQILGQKVEFLVSFYNNEISEKSEIFDDQFSVERPDGSNFTLKIRSTKLEDSAMYFCASSDRGSYEQYFGPGTRLTVT.

The rearrangement joins TRBV11-2 to TRBJ2-2, with TRBD1 matching 7 bases. The CDR3 totals 16 residues. With V trimmed by 7 bases and J by 0 bases, 8 bases remained unmatched. Germline V gene lookup returns CDR1 SGHAT and CDR2 FQNNGV. The CDR3 bases are TGTGCCAGCACCAATTCAGGACAGGCGAACACCGGGGAGCTGTTTTTT. Protein: CASTNSGQANTGELFF.

The chain is built from TRBV5-1 and TRBJ2-7; 12 bases are shared with TRBD1. V lost 4 bases to trimming and J lost 5 bases; unmatched junction nucleotides: 4. Germline CDR1 and CDR2: SGHRS and YFSETQ. The CDR3 runs 14 residues. This chain's CDR3 is CASSGDRGQDEQYF. CDR3 sequence (DNA): TGCGCCAGCAGCGGGGACAGGGGGCAAGACGAGCAGTACTTC.

This sequence joins TRBV7-9 and TRBJ1-1; TRBD1 matches 7 bases. Germline lookup yields CDR1 SEHNR and CDR2 FQNEAQ (reference sequence). The trim removed 5 bases at V and 3 bases at J, leaving 9 bases unmatched. This CDR3 spans 15 amino acids. CDR3 sequence reads: CASSRSGGSDTEAFF. The CDR3 coding sequence is TGTGCCAGCAGCCGGTCAGGGGGGTCGGACACTGAAGCTTTCTTT.

V and J are TRBV19 and TRBJ1-5, with 7 bases aligning to TRBD1. The CDR3 extends over 15 amino acids. CDR1 and CDR2 (germline): LNHDA, SQIVND (reference sequence). After removal of 2 bases from V and 2 bases from J, the junction contained 3 bases not matched to a gene. The CDR3 spells CASSIQGVGNQPQHF. The CDR3 nucleotides read TGTGCCAGTAGTATACAGGGGGTTGGCAATCAGCCCCAGCATTTT.

This sequence joins TRBV5-8 and TRBJ2-3; D may be TRBD2 (5 bases). The germline CDR1 and CDR2 sequences are SGHTS and YDEGEE. The CDR3 is 19 amino acids. Trimming stripped 3 bases from V and 3 bases from J, with 26 bases between. In DNA, the CDR3 is TGTGCCAGCAGCTACGTCAGGTTTGAAGCTAGCCGGAGAACAGATACGCAGTATTTT. Encoded protein: CASSYVRFEASRRTDTQYF. The full variable domain, rest sourced from reference TRBV5-8 and TRBJ2-3, is EAGVTQSPTHLIKTRGQQATLRCSPISGHTSVYWYQQALGLGLQFLLWYDEGEERNRGNFPPRFSGRQFPNYSSELNVNALELEDSALYLCASSYVRFEASRRTDTQYFGPGTRLTVL.

The rearrangement joins TRBV19 to TRBJ1-1, with 8 positions matching TRBD1. The CDR3 sequence is 14 residues long. After removal of 6 bases from V and 5 bases from J, the junction contained 8 bases not matched to a gene. Germline CDR1 and CDR2: LNHDA and SQIVND (reference sequence). The CDR3 loop is CASSITGGSTEAFF. CDR3 nucleotide sequence: TGTGCCAGTAGCATCACAGGGGGTAGTACTGAAGCTTTCTTT.